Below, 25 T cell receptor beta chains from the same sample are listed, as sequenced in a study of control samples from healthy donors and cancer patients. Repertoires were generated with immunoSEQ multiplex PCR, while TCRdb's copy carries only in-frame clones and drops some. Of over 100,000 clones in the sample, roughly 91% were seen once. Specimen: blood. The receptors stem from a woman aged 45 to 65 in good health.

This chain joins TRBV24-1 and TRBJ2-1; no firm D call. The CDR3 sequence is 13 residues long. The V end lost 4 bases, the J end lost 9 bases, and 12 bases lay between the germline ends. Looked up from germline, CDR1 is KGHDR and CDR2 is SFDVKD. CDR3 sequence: CATSEPVSGEQFF. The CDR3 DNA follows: TGTGCCACCAGTGAGCCCGTTTCTGGTGAGCAGTTCTTC.

CDR3 in amino acids: CASSFRESPLHF. In nucleotides, the CDR3 is TGTGCCAGCAGCTTTCGTGAATCACCCCTCCACTTT. The J gene is TRBJ1-6, the V gene TRBV7-8, with unresolved D. The CDR3 covers 12 residues. V shed 3 bases and J shed 10 bases, with 7 bases lying between them. Germline V gene data show CDR1 as SGHVS and CDR2 as FQNEAQ.

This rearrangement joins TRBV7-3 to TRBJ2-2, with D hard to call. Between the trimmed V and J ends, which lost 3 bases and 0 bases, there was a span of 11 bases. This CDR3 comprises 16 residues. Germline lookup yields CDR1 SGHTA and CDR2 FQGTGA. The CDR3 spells CASSLSPNPNTGELFF. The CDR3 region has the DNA TGTGCCAGCAGCTTGTCTCCTAACCCGAACACCGGGGAGCTGTTTTTT.

This CDR3 reads CASSLAARPLNTEAFF. The CDR3 nucleotides are TGTGCCAGCAGCTTAGCTGCCAGACCATTGAACACTGAAGCTTTCTTT. The rearrangement uses TRBV11-2 and TRBJ1-1; unclear D gene. The CDR3 extends over 16 amino acids. Germline CDR1 SGHAT, CDR2 FQNNGV. V was clipped by 1 base and J by 0 bases, with 12 bases between them.

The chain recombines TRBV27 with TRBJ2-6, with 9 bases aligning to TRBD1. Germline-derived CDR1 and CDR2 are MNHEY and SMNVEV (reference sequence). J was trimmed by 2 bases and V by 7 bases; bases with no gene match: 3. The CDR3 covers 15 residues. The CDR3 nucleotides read TGTGCCAGCACCAGGACAGGGGCTGGGGCCAACGTCCTGACTTTC. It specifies CASTRTGAGANVLTF.

Here the CDR3 reads CASSSVGGVQYF. As DNA, the CDR3 is TGTGCCAGCAGTTCTGTAGGGGGAGTGCAGTACTTC. The chain uses TRBV11-3 and TRBJ2-7, with D tentatively TRBD1 (6 bases). V lost 6 bases, J lost 9 bases, and 15 bases lay in between. Germline loops: CDR1 SGHNT, CDR2 YENEEA. This CDR3 has 12 amino acids.

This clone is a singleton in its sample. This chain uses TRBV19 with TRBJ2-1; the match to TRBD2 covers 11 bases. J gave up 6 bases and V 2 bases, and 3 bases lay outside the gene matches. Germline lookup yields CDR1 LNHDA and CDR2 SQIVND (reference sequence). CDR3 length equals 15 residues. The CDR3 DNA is TGTGCCAGTAGTATACCGACTAGCGGGATCAATGAGCAGTTCTTC. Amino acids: CASSIPTSGINEQFF.

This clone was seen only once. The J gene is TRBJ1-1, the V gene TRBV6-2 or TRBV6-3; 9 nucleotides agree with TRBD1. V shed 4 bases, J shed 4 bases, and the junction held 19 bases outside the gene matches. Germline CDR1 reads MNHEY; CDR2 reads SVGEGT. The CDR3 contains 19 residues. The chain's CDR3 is CASSFRDGTGRQEGTEAFF. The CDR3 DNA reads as TGTGCCAGCAGTTTCCGTGACGGGACAGGGAGGCAAGAGGGCACTGAAGCTTTCTTT.

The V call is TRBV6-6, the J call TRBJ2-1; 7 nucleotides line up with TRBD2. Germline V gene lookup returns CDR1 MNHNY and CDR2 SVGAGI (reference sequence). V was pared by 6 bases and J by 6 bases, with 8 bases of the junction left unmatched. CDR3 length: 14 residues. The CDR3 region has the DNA TGTGCCAGCAGCTCCCGGGGGGTCCCCAATGAGCAGTTCTTC. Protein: CASSSRGVPNEQFF.

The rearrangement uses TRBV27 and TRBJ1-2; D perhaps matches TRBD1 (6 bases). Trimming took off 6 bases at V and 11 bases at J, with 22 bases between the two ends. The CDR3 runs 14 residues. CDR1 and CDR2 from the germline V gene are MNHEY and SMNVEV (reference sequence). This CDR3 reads CASRLLQDSSGYTF. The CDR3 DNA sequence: TGTGCCAGCAGATTGTTACAGGACAGCTCAGGTTACACCTTC.

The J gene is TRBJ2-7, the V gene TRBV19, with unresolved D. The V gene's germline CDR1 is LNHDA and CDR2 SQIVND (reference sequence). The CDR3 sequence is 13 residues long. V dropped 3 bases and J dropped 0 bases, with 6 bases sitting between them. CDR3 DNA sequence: TGTGCCAGTAGTATGGGGTTCTCCTACGAGCAGTACTTC. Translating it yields CASSMGFSYEQYF.

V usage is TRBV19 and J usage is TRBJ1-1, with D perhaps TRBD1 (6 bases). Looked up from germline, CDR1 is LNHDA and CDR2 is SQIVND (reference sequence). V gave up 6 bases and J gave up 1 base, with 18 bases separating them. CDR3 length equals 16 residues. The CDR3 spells CASRQQGPTTNTEAFF. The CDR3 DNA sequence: TGTGCCAGTAGACAACAGGGCCCCACAACGAACACTGAAGCTTTCTTT.

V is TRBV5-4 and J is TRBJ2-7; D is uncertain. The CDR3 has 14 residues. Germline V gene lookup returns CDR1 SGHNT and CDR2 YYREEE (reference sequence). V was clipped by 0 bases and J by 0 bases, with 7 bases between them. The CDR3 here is CASSLDGSSYEQYV. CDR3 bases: TGTGCCAGCAGCTTGGACGGAAGCTCCTACGAGCAGTACGTC.

The CDR3 DNA reads TGCAGCGGGGGACAGTCTAGTGGCACTGAAGCTTTCTTT. It codes for CSGGQSSGTEAFF. This rearrangement joins TRBV29-1 to TRBJ1-1; 7 nucleotides agree with TRBD1. Per the germline V gene, CDR1 is SQVTM and CDR2 is ANQGSEA. The V segment lost 7 bases and the J segment 4 bases; nucleotides outside the gene matches: 9. This CDR3 is 13 amino acids long.

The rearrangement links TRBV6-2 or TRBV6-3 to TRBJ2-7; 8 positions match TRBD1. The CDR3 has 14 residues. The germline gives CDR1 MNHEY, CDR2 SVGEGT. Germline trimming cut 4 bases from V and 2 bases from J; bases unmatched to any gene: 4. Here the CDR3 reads CASSSTGVPYEQYV. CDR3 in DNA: TGTGCCAGCAGTTCGACAGGGGTGCCCTACGAGCAGTACGTC.

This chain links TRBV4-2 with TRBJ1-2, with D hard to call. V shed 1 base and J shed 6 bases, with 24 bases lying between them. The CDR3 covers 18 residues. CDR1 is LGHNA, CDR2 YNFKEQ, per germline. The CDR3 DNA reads TGTGCCAGCAGCCAAGTCCCGTCGGTACGGAACTACCTGGATGGCTACACCTTC. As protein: CASSQVPSVRNYLDGYTF.

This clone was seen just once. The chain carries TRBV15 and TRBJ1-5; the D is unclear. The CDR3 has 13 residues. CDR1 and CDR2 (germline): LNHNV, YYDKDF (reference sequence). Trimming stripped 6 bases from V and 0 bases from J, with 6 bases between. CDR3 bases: TGTGCCACCAGTGGGGTTAGCAATCAGCCCCAGCATTTT. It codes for CATSGVSNQPQHF.

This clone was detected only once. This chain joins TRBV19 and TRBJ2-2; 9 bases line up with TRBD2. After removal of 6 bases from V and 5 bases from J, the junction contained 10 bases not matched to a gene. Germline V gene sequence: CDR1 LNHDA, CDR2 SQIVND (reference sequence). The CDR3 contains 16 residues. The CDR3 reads CASSPPAGGNTGELFF. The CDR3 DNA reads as TGTGCCAGTAGCCCCCCAGCGGGGGGTAATACCGGGGAGCTGTTTTTT. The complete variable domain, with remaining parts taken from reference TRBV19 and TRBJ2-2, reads DGGITQSPKYLFRKEGQNVTLSCEQNLNHDAMYWYRQDPGQGLRLIYYSQIVNDFQKGDIAEGYSVSREKKESFPLTVTSAQKNPTAFYLCASSPPAGGNTGELFFGEGSRLTVL.

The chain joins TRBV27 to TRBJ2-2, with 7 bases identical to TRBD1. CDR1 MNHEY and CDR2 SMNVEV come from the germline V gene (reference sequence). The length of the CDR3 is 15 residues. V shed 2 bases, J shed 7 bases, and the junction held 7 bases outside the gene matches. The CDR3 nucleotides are TGTGCCAGCAGTTTAGACAGGGTGAGGATCGGGGAGCTGTTTTTT. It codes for CASSLDRVRIGELFF.

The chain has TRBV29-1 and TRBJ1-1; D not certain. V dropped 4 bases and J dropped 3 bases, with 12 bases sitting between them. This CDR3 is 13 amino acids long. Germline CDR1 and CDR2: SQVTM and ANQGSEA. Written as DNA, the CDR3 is TGCAGCGTTGTAGTCCGAGGATACACTGAAGCTTTCTTT. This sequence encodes CSVVVRGYTEAFF. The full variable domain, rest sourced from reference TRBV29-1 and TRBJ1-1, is SAVISQKPSRDICQRGTSLTIQCQVDSQVTMMFWYRQQPGQSLTLIATANQGSEATYESGFVIDKFPISRPNLTFSTLTVSNMSPEDSSIYLCSVVVRGYTEAFFGQGTRLTVV.

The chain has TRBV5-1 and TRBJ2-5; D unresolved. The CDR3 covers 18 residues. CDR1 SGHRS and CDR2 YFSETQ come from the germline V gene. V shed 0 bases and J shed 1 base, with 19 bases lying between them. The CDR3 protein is CASSLALHNRWFQETQYF. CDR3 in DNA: TGCGCCAGCAGCTTGGCCCTTCACAACCGGTGGTTCCAAGAGACCCAGTACTTC.

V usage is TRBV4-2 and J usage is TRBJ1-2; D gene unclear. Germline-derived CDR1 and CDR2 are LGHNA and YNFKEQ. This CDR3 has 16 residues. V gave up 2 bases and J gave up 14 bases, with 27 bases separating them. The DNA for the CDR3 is TGTGCCAGCAGCCAATCTTCTTCGGCGGAGTCATGGCGGGATACCTTC. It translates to CASSQSSSAESWRDTF.

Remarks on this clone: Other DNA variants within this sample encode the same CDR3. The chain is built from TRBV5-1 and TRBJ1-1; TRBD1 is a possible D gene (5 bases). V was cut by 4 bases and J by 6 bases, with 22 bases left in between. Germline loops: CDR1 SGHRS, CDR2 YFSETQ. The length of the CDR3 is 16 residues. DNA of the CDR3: TGCGCCAGCAGCCCTGGGTCAGCAGTACCGGGGGCTGAAGCTTTCTTT. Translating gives CASSPGSAVPGAEAFF.

CDR3 sequence (DNA): TGTGCCACCAGTGATTCCGGGACAGGGAACAATGAGCAGTTCTTC. Residues: CATSDSGTGNNEQFF. This rearrangement joins TRBV24-1 to TRBJ2-1; 9 nucleotides agree with TRBD1. CDR3 length: 15 residues. Germline assignment: CDR1 KGHDR and CDR2 SFDVKD. The J segment lost 5 bases and the V segment lost 2 bases, leaving 3 bases of the junction unmatched.

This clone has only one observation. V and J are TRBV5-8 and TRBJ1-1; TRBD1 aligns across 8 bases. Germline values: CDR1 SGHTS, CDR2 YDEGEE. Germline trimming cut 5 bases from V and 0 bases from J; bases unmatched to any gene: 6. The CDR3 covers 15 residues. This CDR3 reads CASRNRQGMNTEAFF. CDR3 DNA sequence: TGTGCCAGCAGGAATCGACAGGGGATGAACACTGAAGCTTTCTTT.